This T cell receptor (beta chain) was recorded in a study of OX40 agonist ivuxolimab in advanced cancers. Study in general: Patients were dosed with the agonistic anti-OX40 (CD134) antibody ivuxolimab.

Findings and caveats of the study: Both CD4+ and CD8+ T cell populations in blood had undergone clonal expansion by week 6 at 0.1 to 3.0 mg/kg. The average count of expanded clones was higher among CD8+ T cells than among CD4+.

Sequencing was performed with immunoSEQ multiplex PCR; in TCRdb, only in-frame clones are kept and a portion is missing. The sample has more than 50,000 clones, 91% seen once. The study sampled blood at baseline, cycle 4 day 1, and cycle 7 day 1. As regards this clone: As yet, its antigen is unknown.

This receptor was taken from an adult with an advanced solid tumor such as melanoma, head and neck, liver or kidney cancer. This specimen consisted of CD4+ or CD8+ T cells sorted from blood, obtained in a trial of the OX40 agonist ivuxolimab.

The CDR3 coding sequence is TGTGCCAGAAGCATGCCGGGACAGGAGTACAATGAGCAGTTCTTC. This translates into CARSMPGQEYNEQFF. The genes are TRBV5-3 and TRBJ2-1; 8 bases match TRBD1. TRBV5-3 is flagged as an ORF with uncertain function. The CDR3 has 15 residues. V shed 4 bases, J shed 4 bases, and the junction held 7 bases outside the gene matches.